The rows below give T cell receptor beta chains drawn from one sample of a study of shared clonotypes between healthy human individuals. TCRdb's table, derived via immunoSEQ multiplex PCR, lists solely in-frame clones and lacks some. The data show approximately 710,000 clones, roughly 88% seen once. The material sequenced was memory CD8+ T cells from PBMCs. These receptor sequences come from a man aged 18 to 29 in good health. Some clones in this sample may be carry-over from other donors' samples. Each CDR3 is given with its conserved first and last residue. The D gene is left open where the match is weak.

J | D | V | DNA | CDR3
TRBJ1-5 | NA | TRBV15 | TGTGCCACCAGCAGAGCAAACTACAATCAGCCCCAGCATTTT | CATSRANYNQPQHF
TRBJ2-7 | TRBD2 | TRBV7-2 | TGTGCCAGCAGTCAAAGGACTAGCGAAACCTACGAGCAGTACTTC | CASSQRTSETYEQYF
TRBJ1-5 | NA | TRBV19 | TGTGCCAGTAGTATAGTAAATGGGGGGAGGCACCAGCCCCAGCATTTT | CASSIVNGGRHQPQHF
TRBJ2-7 | NA | TRBV5-6 | TGTGCCAGCAGCTTGGCGGGGTCCTACGAGCAGTACTTC | CASSLAGSYEQYF
TRBJ2-3 | NA | TRBV7-8 | TGTGCCAGCAGCTTACCACGACGAATAGCGGAAACCACAGATACGCAGTATTTT | CASSLPRRIAETTDTQYF
TRBJ2-7 | NA | TRBV28 | TGTGCCAGCAGTCACCCCAGCCTGTCAGGTTCACTCTCCTACGAGCAGTACTTC | CASSHPSLSGSLSYEQYF
TRBJ2-7 | TRBD2 | TRBV27 | TGTGCCAGCAGTGGGTGGGACCGCGGGAGAGAGGAGCAGTACTTC | CASSGWDRGREEQYF
TRBJ2-7 | NA | TRBV7-9 | TGTGCCAGCAGCCTCGGCAGCTACGAGCAGTACTTC | CASSLGSYEQYF
TRBJ2-7 | TRBD2 | TRBV7-9 | TGTGCCAGCAGCTTAGGGCAGGGAGGGATTCTTGAGCAGTACTTC | CASSLGQGGILEQYF
TRBJ2-1 | TRBD2 | TRBV4-3 | TGCGCCAGCAGCCTCGGGACTAGCGGCTCCTACAATGAGCAGTTCTTC | CASSLGTSGSYNEQFF
TRBJ2-7 | NA | TRBV27 | TGTGCCAGCAGTTTAGGGGCTGGCTCCTACGAGCAGTACTTC | CASSLGAGSYEQYF
TRBJ2-7 | TRBD1 | TRBV13 | TGTGCCAGCAGCTTAACCGGACAGGGCAGCGAGCAGTACTTC | CASSLTGQGSEQYF
TRBJ2-2 | NA | TRBV9 | TGTGCCAGCAGCCCGTCGGAAGGTTACCGAAAGGCCGGGGAGCTGTTTTTT | CASSPSEGYRKAGELFF